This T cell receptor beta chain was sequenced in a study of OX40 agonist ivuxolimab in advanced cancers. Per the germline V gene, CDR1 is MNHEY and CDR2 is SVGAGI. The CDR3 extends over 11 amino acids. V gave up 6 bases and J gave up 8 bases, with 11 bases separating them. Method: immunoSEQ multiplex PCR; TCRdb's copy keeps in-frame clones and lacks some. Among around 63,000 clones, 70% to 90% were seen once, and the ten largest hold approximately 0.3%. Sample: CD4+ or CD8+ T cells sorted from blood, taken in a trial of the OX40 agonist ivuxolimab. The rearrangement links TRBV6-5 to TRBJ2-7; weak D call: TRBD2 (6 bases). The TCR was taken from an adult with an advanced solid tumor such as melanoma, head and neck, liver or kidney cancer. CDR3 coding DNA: TGTGCCAGCAGGACGGAGGGTAAGCAGTACTTC. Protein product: CASRTEGKQYF.